Shown below are 32 T cell receptor beta chains from a single sample sequenced in a study of CD8 T cells in Susac syndrome. Random hexamers were used to reverse transcribe the RNA input (about 0.5 to 1 ug). TCRdb reprocessed the immunoSEQ multiplex PCR reads via MiXCR and lists one record per CDR3 protein. The sample lists 300,000 to 350,000 distinct CDR3 sequences, about 91% occurring once. Sequences were obtained from CD4+ T cells from PBMCs. The receptors were sampled from a human donor with multiple sclerosis.

This rearrangement joins TRBV7-3 to TRBJ2-3; 10 bases align to TRBD2. There are 15 residues in the CDR3. With 4 bases clipped from V and 2 bases from J, the junction kept 3 bases outside the gene matches. Germline-derived CDR1 and CDR2 are SGHTA and FQGTGA. CDR3 sequence reads: CASSSGLAATDTQYF. As DNA, the CDR3 is TGTGCCAGCAGCTCCGGACTAGCGGCCACAGATACGCAGTATTTT.

The chain joins TRBV4-2 to TRBJ1-2; TRBD1 aligns across 7 bases. This CDR3 comprises 15 residues. CDR1 and CDR2 (germline): LGHNA, YNFKEQ. The J segment lost 8 bases and the V segment lost 2 bases, leaving 11 bases of the junction unmatched. The CDR3 nucleotides read TGTGCCAGCAGCCAATTCACAGGGGTTCAGAGGGGCTACACCTTC. Its protein is CASSQFTGVQRGYTF.

The chain employs TRBV6-5 and TRBJ1-6; D gene unclear. CDR3 length equals 13 residues. Trimming cost V 2 bases and J 13 bases, with 12 bases left between them. Germline V gives CDR1 MNHEY, CDR2 SVGAGI. As DNA, the CDR3 is TGTGCCAGCAGTTACATGACGGGTAATCCCCTCCACTTT. Protein product: CASSYMTGNPLHF.

This sequence joins TRBV20-1 and TRBJ2-3, with 7 bases aligning to TRBD2. This CDR3 has 16 residues. CDR1 is DFQATT and CDR2 is SNEGSKA in the germline V gene (reference sequence). Trimming removed 5 bases from V and 0 bases from J; junction bases left unmatched: 11. The DNA of the CDR3 is TGCAGTGCTGCCCCCCCTAGCGGTTCTAGCACAGATACGCAGTATTTT. Translated: CSAAPPSGSSTDTQYF.

This clonotype has a single count. The CDR3 loop reads CASSQGARRYTEAFF. As DNA, the CDR3 is TGTGCCAGCAGCCAGGGGGCGCGGAGGTACACTGAAGCTTTCTTT. The chain employs TRBV6-2 or TRBV6-3 and TRBJ1-1, with TRBD1 identical over 8 bases. The CDR3 covers 15 residues. The J segment lost 3 bases and the V segment lost 6 bases, leaving 9 bases of the junction unmatched. Germline V gene lookup returns CDR1 MNHEY and CDR2 SVGEGT.

The sample holds one count of this clonotype. The rearrangement joins TRBV20-1 to TRBJ1-5; TRBD1 might be the D (5 bases). V was cut by 4 bases and J by 6 bases, with 16 bases left in between. Germline V CDR1 and CDR2: DFQATT, SNEGSKA (reference sequence). The CDR3 totals 14 residues. In nucleotides, the CDR3 is TGCAGTGCTACCCCCGCGGGGGGACGTCAGCCCCAGCATTTT. Its protein product is CSATPAGGRQPQHF.

This chain connects TRBV6-2 or TRBV6-3 to TRBJ2-6; D is possibly TRBD1 or TRBD2 (5 bases each). Trimming removed 7 bases at V and 2 bases at J, with 12 bases between. CDR1 is MNHEY and CDR2 is SVGEGT in the germline V gene. The CDR3 loop spans 15 amino acids. The DNA of the CDR3 is TGTGCCAGCATATCGGGGCGTACTGGGGCCAACGTCCTGACTTTC. Translated, it gives CASISGRTGANVLTF.

This clonotype appeared a single time. The rearrangement uses TRBV19 and TRBJ1-1; possibly TRBD1 for D (5 bases). V shed 0 bases and J shed 8 bases, with 13 bases lying between them. The V gene's germline CDR1 is LNHDA and CDR2 SQIVND (reference sequence). The CDR3 loop spans 14 amino acids. The CDR3 DNA follows: TGTGCCAGTAGTATAGACAGGTGGGACCGGGAAGCTTTCTTT. Its translation is CASSIDRWDREAFF. The full variable domain, its missing parts supplied by reference TRBV19 and TRBJ1-1, is DGGITQSPKYLFRKEGQNVTLSCEQNLNHDAMYWYRQDPGQGLRLIYYSQIVNDFQKGDIAEGYSVSREKKESFPLTVTSAQKNPTAFYLCASSIDRWDREAFFGQGTRLTVV.

The V gene is TRBV25-1, the J gene TRBJ2-2; D not certain. Per the germline V gene, CDR1 is MGHDK and CDR2 is SYGVNS. The CDR3 has 13 amino acids. Trimming took 6 bases from V and 3 from J, leaving 8 bases between them. CDR3 protein: CASSSGYTGELFF. CDR3 sequence (DNA): TGTGCCAGCAGCTCCGGATACACCGGGGAGCTGTTTTTT.

The V and J genes are TRBV10-3 and TRBJ2-7; 10 bases are a match to TRBD2. CDR1 and CDR2 (germline): ENHRY, SYGVKD. The CDR3 spans 16 residues. The V segment lost 6 bases and the J segment 0 bases; nucleotides outside the gene matches: 8. The CDR3 region is CAIRAASGGSSYEQYF. The CDR3 DNA sequence: TGTGCCATCAGGGCCGCTAGCGGGGGAAGCTCCTACGAGCAGTACTTC.

This chain joins TRBV6-1 and TRBJ2-5; 9 positions match TRBD2. V dropped 2 bases and J dropped 5; count of bases not matched to a gene: 6. Germline CDR1 MNHNS, CDR2 SASEGT. The CDR3 is 15 residues long. The CDR3 coding sequence is TGTGCCAGCAGTGAATTCGCGGGGGGGTGGGAGACCCAGTACTTC. Its protein is CASSEFAGGWETQYF.

The gene calls are TRBV29-1 and TRBJ1-5; TRBD1 matches at 11 bases. This CDR3 is 14 amino acids long. CDR1 is SQVTM, CDR2 ANQGSEA, per germline. The V segment lost 4 bases and the J segment 6 bases; nucleotides outside the gene matches: 5. CDR3 DNA sequence: TGCAGCGTTGGGGGGACAGGGGGGGCTCAGCCCCAGCATTTT. This gives the protein CSVGGTGGAQPQHF. Supplemented by reference TRBV29-1 and TRBJ1-5, the full variable domain reads SAVISQKPSRDICQRGTSLTIQCQVDSQVTMMFWYRQQPGQSLTLIATANQGSEATYESGFVIDKFPISRPNLTFSTLTVSNMSPEDSSIYLCSVGGTGGAQPQHFGDGTRLSIL.

The rearrangement uses TRBV19 and TRBJ1-1; no clear D gene. Germline loops: CDR1 LNHDA, CDR2 SQIVND (reference sequence). The CDR3 totals 15 residues. Trimming stripped 6 bases from V and 0 bases from J, with 14 bases between. The DNA for the CDR3 is TGTGCCAGTAGGCGTCACCTGAACATGAACACTGAAGCTTTCTTT. Translation: CASRRHLNMNTEAFF.

The chain carries TRBV5-4 and TRBJ2-1; the match to TRBD1 covers 8 bases. This CDR3 region has 16 residues. V shed 3 bases, J shed 1 base, and the junction held 6 bases outside the gene matches. Germline V CDR1 and CDR2: SGHNT, YYREEE (reference sequence). CDR3 nucleotide sequence: TGTGCCAGCAGCTGGCAGGGGGCTGCGTCCTACAATGAGCAGTTCTTC. It translates to CASSWQGAASYNEQFF.

The chain carries TRBV5-4 and TRBJ1-1; no reliable D call. The CDR3 consists of 14 residues. CDR1 and CDR2 from the germline V gene are SGHNT and YYREEE (reference sequence). V was shortened by 0 bases and J by 7 bases, with 13 bases between the two germline ends. The DNA of the CDR3 is TGTGCCAGCAGCTTGGATCAGGAAACAAATGAAGCTTTCTTT. It codes for CASSLDQETNEAFF.

This chain connects TRBV28 to TRBJ2-3; 11 bases are shared with TRBD2. V lost 6 bases to trimming and J lost 2 bases; unmatched junction nucleotides: 7. The CDR3 length is 16 residues. CDR1 MDHEN and CDR2 SYDVKM come from the germline V gene. CDR3 bases: TGTGCCAGCAGCCGAGGGACTAGCGGCTACACAGATACGCAGTATTTT. Its protein product is CASSRGTSGYTDTQYF.

The chain recombines TRBV30 with TRBJ1-2, with D possibly being TRBD1 (5 bases). CDR1 is GTSNPN and CDR2 is SVGIG in the germline V gene (reference sequence). Trimming removed 0 bases from V and 8 bases from J, with 7 bases in between. The CDR3 runs 11 residues. For the CDR3, the DNA is TGTGCCTGGAGTGTGGGGGAGGGCTACACCTTC. Translation: CAWSVGEGYTF.

In DNA, the CDR3 is TGTGCCAGCAGTCCCGGGACAGGGAGGTCGACTGAAGCTTTCTTT. It translates to CASSPGTGRSTEAFF. This chain joins TRBV7-9 and TRBJ1-1; 9 positions match TRBD1. Trimming removed 6 bases from V and 5 bases from J; junction bases left unmatched: 10. The CDR3 spans 15 residues. From germline, CDR1 is SEHNR and CDR2 FQNEAQ (reference sequence).

This chain connects TRBV30 to TRBJ1-6, with D tentatively TRBD1 (5 bases). V was cut by 4 bases and J by 12 bases, with 25 bases left in between. CDR3 size: 16 residues. CDR1 and CDR2 from the germline V gene are GTSNPN and SVGIG (reference sequence). The CDR3 spells CAWNRGVGPKVEPLHF. CDR3 nucleotides: TGTGCCTGGAATAGGGGCGTCGGACCCAAAGTCGAACCCCTCCACTTT.

The chain uses TRBV28 and TRBJ1-4; D is perhaps TRBD1 (5 bases). The V and J ends lost 1 base and 6 bases respectively, with 9 bases between them. This CDR3 has 14 residues. CDR1 MDHEN and CDR2 SYDVKM come from the germline V gene. The CDR3 DNA reads as TGTGCCAGCAGTTTATCCCAGGGTGATGAAAAACTGTTTTTT. Translation gives CASSLSQGDEKLFF. Full variable domain (rest looked up from reference TRBV28 and TRBJ1-4): DVKVTQSSRYLVKRTGEKVFLECVQDMDHENMFWYRQDPGLGLRLIYFSYDVKMKEKGDIPEGYSVSREKKERFSLILESASTNQTSMYLCASSLSQGDEKLFFGSGTQLSVL.

V and J are TRBV5-4 and TRBJ2-6; the D is unclear. V dropped 1 base and J dropped 0 bases, with 8 bases sitting between them. There are 16 residues in the CDR3. In germline, CDR1 is SGHNT, CDR2 YYREEE (reference sequence). This CDR3 reads CASSLPRGSGANVLTF. CDR3 sequence (DNA): TGTGCCAGCAGCTTGCCCAGAGGCTCTGGGGCCAACGTCCTGACTTTC.

This CDR3 reads CASSLGPAPQHF. The CDR3 DNA reads as TGTGCCAGCAGCTTAGGCCCCGCGCCCCAGCATTTT. The V and J genes are TRBV7-9 and TRBJ1-5; D ambiguous. With 1 base removed from V and 9 bases from J, the gap between germline ends came to 7 bases. This CDR3 is built from 12 residues. Germline CDR1 is SEHNR and CDR2 is FQNEAQ (reference sequence).

The chain recombines TRBV30 with TRBJ1-5; 10 bases are a match to TRBD1. CDR1 is GTSNPN, CDR2 SVGIG, per germline (reference sequence). Trimming at V came to 3 bases and at J to 6 bases, leaving 8 bases not matched to a gene. The CDR3 is 15 residues long. The CDR3 region has the DNA TGTGCCTGGAGACCGCGACAGGGGGCTGTTCAGCCCCAGCATTTT. This encodes CAWRPRQGAVQPQHF.

The V call is TRBV29-1, the J call TRBJ2-7; 8 bases map to TRBD1. Germline V gene lookup returns CDR1 SQVTM and CDR2 ANQGSEA. V dropped 5 bases and J dropped 2; count of bases not matched to a gene: 5. The CDR3 runs to 13 residues. This CDR3 is CSVSGTGPYEQYF. As DNA, the CDR3 is TGCAGCGTTTCAGGGACAGGACCCTACGAGCAGTACTTC.

The rearrangement joins TRBV18 to TRBJ2-7; 9 bases are a match to TRBD2. In germline, CDR1 is KGHSH, CDR2 LQKENI. V was pared by 3 bases and J by 4 bases, with 10 bases of the junction left unmatched. CDR3 length: 16 residues. CDR3 region: CASSPPGLAGSYEQYF. The CDR3 DNA sequence: TGTGCCAGCTCACCCCCCGGGCTAGCGGGAAGTTACGAGCAGTACTTC.

CDR3 DNA: TGTGCCATCATAAAGCGTAGGGACAGGGGAATCGGTCAGCCCCAGCATTTT. Translated, it gives CAIIKRRDRGIGQPQHF. This chain joins TRBV10-3 and TRBJ1-5; 10 bases map to TRBD1. J gave up 6 bases and V 7 bases, and 15 bases lay outside the gene matches. Germline V gives CDR1 ENHRY, CDR2 SYGVKD. This CDR3 contains 17 residues.

The rearrangement uses TRBV29-1 and TRBJ2-2; 7 bases fit TRBD1. Germline assignment: CDR1 SQVTM and CDR2 ANQGSEA. The trim removed 6 bases at V and 6 bases at J, leaving 4 bases unmatched. The CDR3 contains 12 residues. The CDR3 sequence is CSVTQGAGELFF. For the CDR3, the DNA is TGCAGCGTGACTCAGGGGGCCGGGGAGCTGTTTTTT.

The chain couples TRBV19 to TRBJ2-7, with a tentative D call TRBD2 (6 bases). The length of the CDR3 is 14 residues. Trimming took off 1 base at V and 1 base at J, with 8 bases between the two ends. The germline gives CDR1 LNHDA, CDR2 SQIVND (reference sequence). CDR3 DNA: TGTGCCAGTAGTATAGGAGGGACTTCCTACGAGCAGTACTTC. Translating it yields CASSIGGTSYEQYF.

The chain is built from TRBV18 and TRBJ2-3, with D possibly matching TRBD1 (6 bases). V was cut by 5 bases and J by 4 bases, with 16 bases left in between. The CDR3 extends over 15 amino acids. Germline CDR1 is KGHSH and CDR2 is LQKENI. The CDR3: CASSWAGETSDTQYF. The CDR3 nucleotides read TGTGCCAGCTCATGGGCAGGGGAGACTTCAGATACGCAGTATTTT.

This clonotype has a handful of counts. The chain has TRBV3-1 and TRBJ2-7, with D maybe TRBD2 (5 bases). Germline assignment: CDR1 LGHDT and CDR2 YNNKEL (reference sequence). V lost 2 bases and J lost 5, with 13 bases in between. The CDR3 covers 14 residues. The CDR3, as DNA: TGTGCCAGCAGCCAAAGGTCGGGGAGAAACGAGCAGTACTTC. Encoded protein: CASSQRSGRNEQYF.

The gene calls are TRBV7-3 and TRBJ2-2; possibly TRBD2 for D (6 bases). The CDR3 has 15 amino acids. Between the trimmed V and J ends, which lost 2 bases and 3 bases, there was a span of 10 bases. The V gene's germline CDR1 is SGHTA and CDR2 FQGTGA. CDR3 in amino acids: CASSLARDDTGELFF. The DNA for the CDR3 is TGTGCCAGCAGCTTAGCGCGGGACGACACCGGGGAGCTGTTTTTT. Supplemented by reference TRBV7-3 and TRBJ2-2, the full variable domain reads GAGVSQTPSNKVTEKGKYVELRCDPISGHTALYWYRQSLGQGPEFLIYFQGTGAADDSGLPNDRFFAVRPEGSVSTLKIQRTERGDSAVYLCASSLARDDTGELFFGEGSRLTVL.

The V call is TRBV6-2 or TRBV6-3, the J call TRBJ2-5; perhaps TRBD2 as D (6 bases). The CDR3 is 14 residues long. CDR1 and CDR2 (germline): MNHEY, SVGEGT. The ends were cut back, 6 bases at V and 3 bases at J, with 14 bases in the middle. As DNA, the CDR3 is TGTGCCAGCAGACGCAGCGGGTCCGAAGAGACCCAGTACTTC. It encodes CASRRSGSEETQYF.